The present T cell receptor beta chain was sequenced within a study of cytomegalovirus exposure and HLA in healthy donors. Study-level findings and limits: TCR beta chains numbering 150 to 200 were designated cytomegalovirus-associated.

A remark on this clone: Its specificity is unknown.

Primers for the PCR totalled 60 Vbeta and 13 Jbeta. Libraries were prepared by immunoSEQ multiplex PCR; TCRdb keeps only in-frame clonotypes and omits some of them. The data show around 110,000 clones, under 85% seen once. CDR3 size: 15 residues. V lost 2 bases and J 0 bases, leaving 11 bases between the germline ends. CDR1 MGHRA and CDR2 YSYEKL come from the germline V gene. Sequenced sample: PBMCs. The chain employs TRBV4-1 and TRBJ2-7; D uncertain. The receptor comes from a man aged 25 to 40 in good health and CMV-seropositive. For the CDR3, the DNA is TGCGCCAGCAGCCAATCAAATAGCCCCTCCTACGAGCAGTACTTC. Translating it yields CASSQSNSPSYEQYF.